Listed below are T cell receptor beta chains from one sample, sequenced in a study of early T cells in non-severe SARS-CoV-2 infection. Each CDR3 protein is one row after TCRdb ran MiXCR on the 5' RACE reads. The data show over 60,000 distinct CDR3 sequences, over 9% seen once. Specimen: whole blood, collected at baseline. The receptor source for this set is an adult who was a healthcare worker with PCR-confirmed SARS-CoV-2 infection or an uninfected control (not recorded which). The CDR3 runs from the conserved cysteine through the conserved F or W. D genes are given only for firm matches. Only part of the rows carry a size: once, few, many, or a class if the clone is expanded.

V,J,size,D,DNA,CDR3
TRBV5-5,TRBJ2-1,-,TRBD2,TGTGCCAGCAGCCAGCCTAGCGGGGGGTTCGATGAGCAGTTCTTC,CASSQPSGGFDEQFF
TRBV2,TRBJ2-7,many,TRBD2,TGTGCCAGCAGGCTAGCGGCGTACGAGCAGTACTTC,CASRLAAYEQYF
TRBV20-1,TRBJ1-4,few,-,TGCAGTGCTAGTGATGCGGGGTCCTATAATGAAAAACTGTTTTTT,CSASDAGSYNEKLFF
TRBV15,TRBJ2-1,many,-,TGTGCCACCAGCAGAGGCGGGTACAATGAGCAGTTCTTC,CATSRGGYNEQFF
TRBV12-3/TRBV12-4,TRBJ1-1,few,-,TGTGCCAGCAGCTTTGAAGGGGGGACTGAAGCTTTCTTT,CASSFEGGTEAFF
TRBV6-6,TRBJ1-3,many,-,TGTGCCAGCAGGGTGGGGGTCTCTGGAAACACCATATATTTT,CASRVGVSGNTIYF
TRBV12-3/TRBV12-4,TRBJ1-2,few,-,TGTGCCAGCAGGAAAACCGGGCCCCAACTCTATGGCTACACCTTC,CASRKTGPQLYGYTF
TRBV5-1,TRBJ1-1,-,-,TGCGCCAGCAGCTTCAGCCGGCAAGGGGGTGAAGCTTTCTTT,CASSFSRQGGEAFF
TRBV2,TRBJ2-7,few,-,TGTGCCAGCAGTGTTGTCGGGAACCCCGGCGAGCAGTACTTC,CASSVVGNPGEQYF
TRBV20-1,TRBJ2-1,-,TRBD2,TGCAGTGCTTCCCCCGGACTAGCGGGGGGGCCCCATGAGCAGTTCTTC,CSASPGLAGGPHEQFF
TRBV6-1,TRBJ2-7,-,TRBD1,TGTGCCAGCAGATCCTCGACAGGGCCTTTCACCTCCTACGAGCAGTACTTC,CASRSSTGPFTSYEQYF
TRBV11-3,TRBJ2-3,few,-,TGTGCCAGCAGTAGGCCCAGCACAGATACGCAGTATTTT,CASSRPSTDTQYF
TRBV28,TRBJ1-6,many,-,TGTGCCAGCAGTTTACTGAGCTATAATTCACCCCTCCACTTT,CASSLLSYNSPLHF
TRBV11-1,TRBJ2-7,-,-,TGTGCCAGCAGCTTATGGGACATTCGCGAGCAGTACTTC,CASSLWDIREQYF
TRBV11-1,TRBJ2-2,-,-,TGTGCCAGCAGACAAAGCGAGAACACCGGGGAGCTGTTTTTT,CASRQSENTGELFF
TRBV10-3,TRBJ2-2,-,-,TGTGCCATCAGTGTAACCGGGCCCCTGGGGACCGGGGAGCTGTTTTTT,CAISVTGPLGTGELFF
TRBV7-7,TRBJ2-1,-,TRBD1,TGTGCTAGCAGCTTATCCGGGACAGGGCACAATGAGCAGTTCTTC,CASSLSGTGHNEQFF
TRBV6-5,TRBJ1-2,-,-,TGTGCCAGCAGTTACGGGAGAGGCGACTATGGCTACACCTTC,CASSYGRGDYGYTF
TRBV7-3,TRBJ1-1,few,-,TGTGCCAGTTCGGACGAAATGAACACTGAAGCTTTCTTT,CASSDEMNTEAFF
TRBV24-1,TRBJ2-1,-,TRBD2,TGTGCCACCAGTGATTCTGCGGGAGCTTACAATGAGCAGTTCTTC,CATSDSAGAYNEQFF
TRBV5-4,TRBJ2-1,-,-,TGTGCCAGCAGCTCTAGCGAAAGGGCATCCTACAATGAGCAGTTCTTC,CASSSSERASYNEQFF
TRBV10-2,TRBJ1-2,-,-,TGCGCCAGCAGTGAGAGATACCAGGGAGATGGCTACACCTTC,CASSERYQGDGYTF
TRBV12-3/TRBV12-4,TRBJ1-1,-,-,TGTGCCAGCAGTTCGGGACGGAGCAACACTGAAGCTTTCTTT,CASSSGRSNTEAFF
TRBV5-6,TRBJ2-2,few,-,TGTGCCAGCAGCCCGGGTAGCACCGGGGAGCTGTTTTTT,CASSPGSTGELFF
TRBV11-2,TRBJ2-7,many,-,TGTGCCAGCAGCTTAGTCCCCGGGGGCGACGAGCAGTACTTC,CASSLVPGGDEQYF
TRBV4-1,TRBJ1-2,many,-,TGCGCCAGCAGCCAAGTTTGGGGTACCAACTATGGCTACACCTTC,CASSQVWGTNYGYTF
TRBV9,TRBJ2-3,many,-,TGTGCCAGCAGCGTAGAGGGGACTAGCACAGATACGCAGTATTTT,CASSVEGTSTDTQYF
TRBV5-4,TRBJ1-3,-,-,TGTGCCAGCAGCTCCGGCACAGGGAGGGACACCATATATTTT,CASSSGTGRDTIYF
TRBV6-1,TRBJ2-7,-,-,TGTGCCACCAGGAGGAGCTACGAGCAGTACTTC,CATRRSYEQYF
TRBV29-1,TRBJ2-7,few,TRBD1,TGCAGCGTTGGACAGGGCTTAACCTACGAGCAGTACTTC,CSVGQGLTYEQYF
TRBV6-6,TRBJ1-4,few,-,TGTGCCAGCAGTCCCCAGACGGGGGCAACTAATGAAAAACTGTTTTTT,CASSPQTGATNEKLFF
TRBV12-3/TRBV12-4,TRBJ1-3,few,-,TGTGCCAGCAGCTACAGGGCTGGAAACACCATATATTTT,CASSYRAGNTIYF
TRBV12-3/TRBV12-4,TRBJ1-1,few,TRBD1,TGTGCCAGCAGTTTACCTGTCCCGGGACAGGGGAGGGCCACTGAAGCTTTCTTT,CASSLPVPGQGRATEAFF
TRBV4-1,TRBJ2-7,many,-,TGCGCCAGCAGCCAAGCCTACGAGCAGTACTTC,CASSQAYEQYF
TRBV5-8,TRBJ1-1,many,-,TGTGCCAGCAGCTTGCTGGGGGCCGGCACTGAAGCTTTCTTT,CASSLLGAGTEAFF
TRBV19,TRBJ1-5,-,-,TGTGCCAGTAGTGTACAAGTGGATCAGCCCCAGCATTTT,CASSVQVDQPQHF
TRBV6-5,TRBJ2-7,-,-,TGTGCCAGCAGACGGGGGAGCTCCTACGAGCAGTACTTC,CASRRGSSYEQYF
TRBV30,TRBJ2-1,-,-,TGTGCCTGGAGTCCGACCAACAATGAGCAGTTCTTC,CAWSPTNNEQFF
TRBV20-1,TRBJ2-5,few,TRBD2,TGCAGTGCTAGAGAGGAGCGGGGACAGACCCAGTACTTC,CSAREERGQTQYF
TRBV11-2,TRBJ2-1,few,-,TGTGCCAGCAGCTCAACAGGGAACTACAATGAGCAGTTCTTC,CASSSTGNYNEQFF
TRBV10-1,TRBJ2-3,many,-,TGCGCCAGCAGTGAAGTCCCCCTAGATACGCAGTATTTT,CASSEVPLDTQYF
TRBV3-1,TRBJ2-5,-,-,TGTGCCAGCAGCCATGACAGAATTCTGGAGTACCAAGAGACCCAGTACTTC,CASSHDRILEYQETQYF
TRBV3-1,TRBJ1-1,few,TRBD1,TGTGCCAGCAGCCCGCGGGACAGGGTTGACACTGAAGCTTTCTTT,CASSPRDRVDTEAFF
TRBV7-9,TRBJ1-6,-,-,TGTGCCAGCACCCCTTCCCGGGATTCACCCCTCCACTTT,CASTPSRDSPLHF
TRBV6-6,TRBJ1-2,many,-,TGTGCCAGCAGTTACTCGGCAGGGAAAAACTATGGCTACACCTTC,CASSYSAGKNYGYTF
TRBV7-3,TRBJ1-3,many,-,TGTGCCAGCAGCTTAAGTGGGCTGTCAAACACCATATATTTT,CASSLSGLSNTIYF
TRBV18,TRBJ1-2,-,-,TGTGCCAGCTCAAGCGCCAGCGGCTATGGCTACACCTTC,CASSSASGYGYTF
TRBV12-3/TRBV12-4,TRBJ1-4,-,-,TGTGCCAGCACCATTGGACGGAATGAAAAACTGTTTTTT,CASTIGRNEKLFF
TRBV14,TRBJ2-7,few,TRBD1,TGTGCCAGCAGCCTATGGACAGGCCCCAACGAGCAGTACTTC,CASSLWTGPNEQYF
TRBV27,TRBJ2-1,-,-,TGTGCCAGCAGCTCTGAGAGCTCCTACAATGAGCAGTTCTTC,CASSSESSYNEQFF
TRBV5-4,TRBJ2-3,-,-,TGTGCCAGCAGCTTGGGGATAGCGGTTAGCACAGATACGCAGTATTTT,CASSLGIAVSTDTQYF
TRBV29-1,TRBJ2-7,many,TRBD1,TGCAGCGTTAGTGAGGGGGCTGGAAACGAGCAGTACTTC,CSVSEGAGNEQYF
TRBV6-1,TRBJ2-5,many,TRBD2,TGTGCCAGCAGTGAATGGTGGCGGGGGAGGCAAGAGACCCAGTACTTC,CASSEWWRGRQETQYF
TRBV6-2/TRBV6-3,TRBJ2-1,few,-,TGTGCCAGCGTCGGGAACAGGGCGAACAATGAGCAGTTCTTC,CASVGNRANNEQFF
TRBV12-3/TRBV12-4,TRBJ2-5,-,-,TGTGCCAGCAGTTTAGTCCTCCAAGAGACCCAGTACTTC,CASSLVLQETQYF
TRBV19,TRBJ2-3,-,TRBD2,TGTGCCAGTAGTATAGCCCCGGGACTACCATCCACAGATACGCAGTATTTT,CASSIAPGLPSTDTQYF
TRBV6-5,TRBJ1-6,-,-,TGTGCCAGCAGTTACGGGCGGGATAATTCACCCCTCCACTTT,CASSYGRDNSPLHF